This passage covers 27 T cell receptor beta chains from one sample sequenced in a study of identical twins. TCRdb analysed the 5' RACE reads with MiXCR anew, one entry per CDR3 protein. The sample has some 710,000 distinct CDR3 sequences; 5.5% to 6.5% are singletons. Sequenced material: naive T cells sorted from blood. The receptor set was obtained from a man aged 18 to 29 in good health.

This clonotype was picked up a small number of times. V is TRBV9 and J is TRBJ2-5; 7 bases align to TRBD1. The CDR3 covers 14 residues. V dropped 1 base and J dropped 4; count of bases not matched to a gene: 4. Per germline, CDR1 SGDLS and CDR2 YYNGEE. The CDR3 loop reads CASSVSQGRETQYF. The CDR3 coding sequence is TGTGCCAGCAGCGTATCACAGGGGAGAGAGACCCAGTACTTC.

In nucleotides, the CDR3 is TGTGCCAGCAGCGTACAGGGATTCGGGGAGCTGTTTTTT. This encodes CASSVQGFGELFF. The chain links TRBV7-9 to TRBJ2-2; the D gene is possibly TRBD1 (6 bases). The CDR3 contains 13 residues. V was trimmed by 5 bases and J by 7 bases, leaving 11 bases between them. Germline V gene data show CDR1 as SEHNR and CDR2 as FQNEAQ (reference sequence).

This sequence joins TRBV6-5 and TRBJ2-2; D is uncertain. The CDR3 extends over 15 amino acids. The V gene's germline CDR1 is MNHEY and CDR2 SVGAGI. V lost 0 bases, J lost 6 bases, and 11 bases lay in between. The CDR3 nucleotides are TGTGCCAGCAGTTACTCGAATAAGTACGCCGGGGAGCTGTTTTTT. This encodes CASSYSNKYAGELFF.

This clonotype was observed many times. The chain is built from TRBV7-9 and TRBJ2-1; the D is unclear. The CDR3 spans 12 residues. Between the trimmed V and J ends, which lost 7 bases and 7 bases, there was a span of 11 bases. Per germline, CDR1 SEHNR and CDR2 FQNEAQ (reference sequence). The CDR3 spells CASTTLANEQFF. In DNA form, the CDR3 reads TGTGCCAGCACTACCCTGGCAAATGAGCAGTTCTTC.

The V and J genes are TRBV5-5 and TRBJ2-3; D may match TRBD1 or TRBD2 (5 bases each). V shed 2 bases and J shed 1 base, with 14 bases lying between them. The CDR3 runs 16 residues. Germline V CDR1 and CDR2: SGHKS, YYEKEE (reference sequence). The CDR3 DNA is TGTGCCAGCAGCTTATTCGAGGGGTCTCGCACAGATACGCAGTATTTT. Translation gives CASSLFEGSRTDTQYF.

The chain combines TRBV9 with TRBJ2-2; 8 positions match TRBD1. Germline lookup yields CDR1 SGDLS and CDR2 YYNGEE. With V trimmed by 0 bases and J by 2 bases, 3 bases remained unmatched. The CDR3 contains 16 residues. CDR3 nucleotide sequence: TGTGCCAGCAGCGTAGGTGGACAGGGTAACACCGGGGAGCTGTTTTTT. This gives the protein CASSVGGQGNTGELFF.

The rearrangement links TRBV14 to TRBJ2-1; 8 bases agree with TRBD2. The CDR3 contains 16 residues. Germline-derived CDR1 and CDR2 are SGHDN and FVKESK. Trimming removed 3 bases from V and 6 bases from J; junction bases left unmatched: 10. The chain's CDR3 is CASSHPSGTRVNEQFF. CDR3 in DNA: TGTGCCAGCAGCCATCCGTCCGGGACTAGGGTCAATGAGCAGTTCTTC.

In this sample, this clonotype turned up a few times. The V gene is TRBV27, the J gene TRBJ2-3, with TRBD1 matching 9 bases. The CDR3 consists of 16 residues. J gave up 2 bases and V 2 bases, and 5 bases lay outside the gene matches. The germline CDR1 and CDR2 sequences are MNHEY and SMNVEV (reference sequence). CDR3 in amino acids: CASSLMGQGITDTQYF. The DNA for the CDR3 is TGTGCCAGCAGTTTAATGGGACAGGGAATCACAGATACGCAGTATTTT.

This clonotype has ten or more counts. V is TRBV6-1 and J is TRBJ1-3; D ambiguous. V gave up 7 bases and J gave up 2 bases, with 9 bases separating them. CDR1 is MNHNS, CDR2 SASEGT, per germline. The CDR3 runs to 13 residues. CDR3 sequence (DNA): TGTGCCAGCAAGTCCCTCACTGGAAACACCATATATTTT. Its translation: CASKSLTGNTIYF.

This clonotype occurred many times. The genes are TRBV10-3 and TRBJ2-5; D is unresolved. V was cut by 4 bases and J by 6 bases, with 12 bases left in between. CDR1 and CDR2 from the germline V gene are ENHRY and SYGVKD. CDR3 length: 13 amino acids. DNA for the CDR3: TGTGCCATCAGTGTTGGGAATGAGAAGACCCAGTACTTC. This sequence encodes CAISVGNEKTQYF.

The V gene is TRBV30, the J gene TRBJ1-1; tentatively, D is TRBD1 (5 bases). V lost 2 bases and J lost 8, with 18 bases in between. The CDR3 has 14 amino acids. Germline lookup yields CDR1 GTSNPN and CDR2 SVGIG (reference sequence). The DNA of the CDR3 is TGTGCCTGGAGTAGGGGACGGCGAATACTGGAAGCTTTCTTT. This gives the protein CAWSRGRRILEAFF. Full variable domain (outside the CDR3, taken from reference TRBV30 and TRBJ1-1): SQTIHQWPATLVQPVGSPLSLECTVEGTSNPNLYWYRQAAGRGLQLLFYSVGIGQISSEVPQNLSASRPQDRQFILSSKKLLLSDSGFYLCAWSRGRRILEAFFGQGTRLTVV.

This clonotype showed up just a few times. The chain carries TRBV6-1 and TRBJ2-1; TRBD2 matches 8 bases. V lost 7 bases, J lost 8 bases, and 22 bases stayed unmatched. Germline values: CDR1 MNHNS, CDR2 SASEGT. CDR3 length: 18 amino acids. CDR3 sequence reads: CASTTWVKGGAGEDEQFF. Here the CDR3 DNA reads TGTGCCAGCACTACGTGGGTAAAAGGGGGAGCGGGAGAGGATGAGCAGTTCTTC.

This clonotype was seen only a few times. The chain has TRBV20-1 and TRBJ2-2; no firm D call. The length of the CDR3 is 15 residues. Germline V CDR1 and CDR2: DFQATT, SNEGSKA (reference sequence). V was cut by 5 bases and J by 0 bases, with 13 bases left in between. The CDR3 region is CSARPLLTNTGELFF. For the CDR3, the DNA is TGCAGTGCTCGCCCACTATTAACGAACACCGGGGAGCTGTTTTTT.

The table lists this clonotype with many counts. The chain recombines TRBV6-2 or TRBV6-3 with TRBJ1-5; maybe TRBD1 (5 bases). The length of the CDR3 is 13 residues. Germline loops: CDR1 MNHEY, CDR2 SVGEGT. V was clipped by 8 bases and J by 3 bases, with 11 bases between them. The CDR3 here is CASAGALNQPQHF. The DNA of the CDR3 is TGTGCCAGCGCCGGGGCCCTCAATCAGCCCCAGCATTTT.

This rearrangement joins TRBV7-9 to TRBJ2-3; 8 bases map to TRBD1. J lost 2 bases, V lost 0 bases, and 7 bases had no gene match. The CDR3 is made up of 17 amino acids. Germline-derived CDR1 and CDR2 are SEHNR and FQNEAQ (reference sequence). CDR3 amino acids: CASSLAQGQVFTDTQYF. CDR3 DNA sequence: TGTGCCAGCAGCTTAGCCCAGGGACAGGTGTTCACAGATACGCAGTATTTT.

Many counts were recorded for this clonotype. The chain couples TRBV6-5 to TRBJ2-3, with 9 bases that match TRBD2. CDR1 is MNHEY and CDR2 is SVGAGI in the germline V gene. This CDR3 contains 15 residues. V was pared by 4 bases and J by 6 bases, with 8 bases of the junction left unmatched. CDR3 coding DNA: TGTGCCAGCAGTTTGAGAGGACTAGCGATCGATACGCAGTATTTT. Translation: CASSLRGLAIDTQYF.

The J gene is TRBJ2-7, the V gene TRBV28; TRBD2 aligns across 10 bases. Germline lookup yields CDR1 MDHEN and CDR2 SYDVKM. V shed 5 bases, J shed 2 bases, and the junction held 15 bases outside the gene matches. This CDR3 has 18 amino acids. CDR3: CASSPGTERLAGPYEQYV. The CDR3 DNA is TGTGCCAGCAGTCCCGGGACAGAGAGACTAGCGGGTCCCTACGAGCAGTACGTC.

This clonotype came up many times. This chain connects TRBV28 to TRBJ2-1, with D perhaps matching TRBD2 (6 bases). Trimming left V 3 bases short and J 12 bases short, with 18 bases between. This CDR3 region has 14 residues. Germline V gene data show CDR1 as MDHEN and CDR2 as SYDVKM. The CDR3 DNA reads as TGTGCCAGCAGTTTTTCGGGACTGCAAAAAGGGCAGTTCTTC. It codes for CASSFSGLQKGQFF. The full variable domain, in which reference TRBV28 and TRBJ2-1 provide the parts outside the CDR3, is DVKVTQSSRYLVKRTGEKVFLECVQDMDHENMFWYRQDPGLGLRLIYFSYDVKMKEKGDIPEGYSVSREKKERFSLILESASTNQTSMYLCASSFSGLQKGQFFGPGTRLTVL.

This clonotype was recorded a few times. The rearrangement joins TRBV5-1 to TRBJ2-6; 9 nucleotides match TRBD1. Trimming removed 3 bases from V and 0 bases from J; junction bases left unmatched: 10. The germline CDR1 and CDR2 sequences are SGHRS and YFSETQ. There are 19 residues in the CDR3. The CDR3: CASSSDPGQGISGANVLTF. In nucleotides, the CDR3 is TGCGCCAGCAGCTCCGATCCGGGACAGGGCATCTCTGGGGCCAACGTCCTGACTTTC. Filled out from reference TRBV5-1 and TRBJ2-6, the complete variable domain reads KAGVTQTPRYLIKTRGQQVTLSCSPISGHRSVSWYQQTPGQGLQFLFEYFSETQRNKGNFPGRFSGRQFSNSRSEMNVSTLELGDSALYLCASSSDPGQGISGANVLTFGAGSRLTVL.

This clonotype was observed many times. This chain connects TRBV13 to TRBJ1-1, with no clear D. The CDR3 length is 11 residues. Germline CDR1 reads PRHDT; CDR2 reads FYEKMQ (reference sequence). V dropped 4 bases and J dropped 4 bases, with 4 bases sitting between them. The CDR3 DNA reads TGTGCCAGCAGCTCCACCACTGAAGCTTTCTTT. Translation: CASSSTTEAFF. The full variable domain, completed using reference TRBV13 and TRBJ1-1, is AAGVIQSPRHLIKEKRETATLKCYPIPRHDTVYWYQQGPGQDPQFLISFYEKMQSDKGSIPDRFSAQQFSDYHSELNMSSLELGDSALYFCASSSTTEAFFGQGTRLTVV.

The chain uses TRBV7-9 and TRBJ2-4; either TRBD1 or TRBD2 may supply D (5 bases each). Trimming pared 5 bases from V and 4 bases from J, leaving 18 bases between. CDR1 is SEHNR, CDR2 FQNEAQ, per germline (reference sequence). The CDR3 extends over 16 amino acids. The CDR3 spells CASSVTIGTPKNIQYF. CDR3 coding DNA: TGTGCCAGCAGCGTCACCATCGGGACGCCGAAAAACATTCAGTACTTC.

This clonotype occurred many times. The chain recombines TRBV20-1 with TRBJ2-7; D possibly corresponds to TRBD1 (5 bases). Germline-derived CDR1 and CDR2 are DFQATT and SNEGSKA (reference sequence). The V end was cut by 5 bases, the J end by 4 bases, with 15 bases between. This CDR3 contains 13 residues. DNA of the CDR3: TGCAGTGCTGCCAGGGCAGGACCTTACGAGCAGTACTTC. Protein product: CSAARAGPYEQYF.

V usage is TRBV5-1 and J usage is TRBJ1-4; 12 bases are shared with TRBD1. The CDR3 totals 18 residues. Germline CDR1 SGHRS, CDR2 YFSETQ. V was clipped by 4 bases and J by 8 bases; unmatched bases: 15. The CDR3 region has the DNA TGCGCCAGCAGCCACTCTCCACCGGGACAGGGGGCAGGCGAAAAACTGTTTTTT. Its translation is CASSHSPPGQGAGEKLFF.

This clonotype showed up many times. This rearrangement joins TRBV15 to TRBJ1-5; D not resolved. Germline V gives CDR1 LNHNV, CDR2 YYDKDF (reference sequence). Trimming cost V 1 base and J 6 bases, with 10 bases left between them. The CDR3 has 14 amino acids. The CDR3 DNA sequence: TGTGCCACCAGCAGAGTAGACGCGGGTCAGCCCCAGCATTTT. Protein: CATSRVDAGQPQHF.

This clonotype was counted ten times or more. The chain employs TRBV20-1 and TRBJ2-4; 11 bases agree with TRBD1. CDR3 length: 14 amino acids. Germline loops: CDR1 DFQATT, CDR2 SNEGSKA (reference sequence). J gave up 7 bases and V 3 bases, and 5 bases lay outside the gene matches. CDR3 nucleotide sequence: TGCAGTGCTAGTATAGGGACAGGGGGGAACATTCAGTACTTC. It specifies CSASIGTGGNIQYF.

The gene calls are TRBV12-3 or TRBV12-4 and TRBJ2-1; TRBD2 aligns across 7 bases. V was pared by 3 bases and J by 2 bases, with 7 bases of the junction left unmatched. CDR3 length equals 16 residues. CDR3 coding DNA: TGTGCCAGCAGTTTGAGGCTAGCGGCTCCCTACAATGAGCAGTTCTTC. Encoded protein: CASSLRLAAPYNEQFF.

The chain's CDR3 is CASSPSGHEQFF. CDR3 nucleotides: TGTGCCAGCTCACCATCAGGGCATGAGCAGTTCTTC. The chain links TRBV18 to TRBJ2-1; the D gene is possibly TRBD1 (5 bases). V was cut by 2 bases and J by 8 bases, with 7 bases left in between. The CDR3 contains 12 residues. Germline V gives CDR1 KGHSH, CDR2 LQKENI.